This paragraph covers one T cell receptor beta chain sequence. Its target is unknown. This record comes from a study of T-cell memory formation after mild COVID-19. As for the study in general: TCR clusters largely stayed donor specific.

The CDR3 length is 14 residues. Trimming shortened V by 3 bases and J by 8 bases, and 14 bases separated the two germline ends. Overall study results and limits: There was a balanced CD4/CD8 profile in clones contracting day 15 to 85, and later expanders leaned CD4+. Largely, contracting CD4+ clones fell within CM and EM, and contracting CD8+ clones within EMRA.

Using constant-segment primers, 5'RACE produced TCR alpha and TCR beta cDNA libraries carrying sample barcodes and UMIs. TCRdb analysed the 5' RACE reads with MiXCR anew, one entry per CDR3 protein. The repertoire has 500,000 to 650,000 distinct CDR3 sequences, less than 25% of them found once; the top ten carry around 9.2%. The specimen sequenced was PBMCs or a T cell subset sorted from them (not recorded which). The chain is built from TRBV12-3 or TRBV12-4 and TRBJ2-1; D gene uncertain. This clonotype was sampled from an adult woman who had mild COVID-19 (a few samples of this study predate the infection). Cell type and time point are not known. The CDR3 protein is CASSLFVKWDEQFF. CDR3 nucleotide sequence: TGTGCCAGCAGTTTGTTTGTCAAATGGGATGAGCAGTTCTTC.